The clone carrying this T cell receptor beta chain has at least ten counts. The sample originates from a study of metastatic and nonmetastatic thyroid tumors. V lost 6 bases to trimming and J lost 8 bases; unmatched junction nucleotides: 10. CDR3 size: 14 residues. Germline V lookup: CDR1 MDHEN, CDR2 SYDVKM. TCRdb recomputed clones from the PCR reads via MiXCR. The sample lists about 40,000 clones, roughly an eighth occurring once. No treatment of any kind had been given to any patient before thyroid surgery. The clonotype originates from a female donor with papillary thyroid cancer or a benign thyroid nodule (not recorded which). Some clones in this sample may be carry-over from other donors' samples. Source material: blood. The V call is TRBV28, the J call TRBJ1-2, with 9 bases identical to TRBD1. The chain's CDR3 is CASSTTGGLSGYTF. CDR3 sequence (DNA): TGTGCCAGCAGCACGACAGGGGGTCTCTCAGGCTACACCTTC.